The entry that follows covers one T cell receptor beta chain sequence. Germline-derived CDR1 and CDR2 are SEHNR and FQNEAQ (reference sequence). V was shortened by 5 bases and J by 14 bases, with 13 bases between the two germline ends. This CDR3 has 12 residues. Authors' methods: Amplification of reference gene primers was used by the study to estimate nucleated cell counts. Assay used: immunoSEQ multiplex PCR; TCRdb lists only in-frame clones, some missing. V and J calls and clone size come straight from that table; D and trimming were deduced from the DNA. This sample carries 180,000 or so clones, just over 85% of them seen once, and the ten largest clones take around 8.2%. This entry comes from a study of blood T cell repertoires in COVID-19. Study overall: In each case, the material was cDNA or gDNA derived from T cells, B-cell-depleted T cells, or PBMCs.

J is TRBJ1-6 and V is TRBV7-9; the D is unclear. What was sequenced was peripheral blood. The receptor was derived from a man aged 60-69 years with acute or convalescent COVID-19. The CDR3 DNA follows: TGTGCCAGCAGCCCCCAACTGGTATCCCTCCACTTT. Its protein product is CASSPQLVSLHF.